The 27 T cell receptor beta chains in this list originate from one sample, sequenced in a study of identical twins listed by TCRdb under 2016. Receptor amplification or capture employed 5' RACE. The data were produced on an Illumina HiSeq 2000. Using fastp at Q25 and MiXCR, TCRdb reprocessed the public reads and kept productive beta chains. Each CDR3 protein appears once, grouped with its most common genes and DNA. The sample contains 1,800,000 or so distinct CDR3 sequences, 32% of them found a single time. The top ten clonotypes cover over 0.25% of the sample. Sample: cord blood. The receptors were gathered from a newborn girl in good health.

The count of this clonotype is one. The chain couples TRBV5-1 to TRBJ2-2, with 15 nucleotides matching TRBD2. Unmatched junction bases numbered 3, after V lost 2 bases and J lost 4 bases. The germline gives CDR1 SGHRS, CDR2 YFSETQ. The CDR3 loop spans 17 amino acids. This CDR3 is CASSFGLAGGVTGELFF. Here the CDR3 DNA reads TGCGCCAGCAGCTTTGGACTAGCGGGAGGGGTCACCGGGGAGCTGTTTTTT.

The rearrangement joins TRBV10-3 to TRBJ2-1; 8 positions match TRBD1. The trim removed 8 bases at V and 6 bases at J, leaving 6 bases unmatched. This CDR3 has 13 amino acids. Germline assignment: CDR1 ENHRY and CDR2 SYGVKD. This CDR3 reads CAIGQGAGNEQFF. In DNA form, the CDR3 reads TGTGCCATCGGCCAGGGGGCGGGCAATGAGCAGTTCTTC.

V and J are TRBV27 and TRBJ2-4; D not resolved. Near its end, the DNA agrees better with TRBJ2-7, so the J call may be wrong. The germline gives CDR1 MNHEY, CDR2 SMNVEV (reference sequence). This CDR3 is 13 amino acids long. The CDR3 loop is CASSPFQRDEQYF. As DNA, the CDR3 is TGTGCCAGCAGCCCCTTCCAACGTGACGAGCAGTACTTC.

V usage is TRBV6-1 and J usage is TRBJ2-4, with D unresolved. Germline CDR1 and CDR2: MNHNS and SASEGT. The CDR3 runs to 17 residues. V was shortened by 6 bases and J by 0 bases, with 18 bases between the two germline ends. The CDR3 region is CASSIRVQSLAKNIQYF. The CDR3 nucleotides read TGTGCCAGCAGCATTAGGGTACAGTCTCTAGCCAAAAACATTCAGTACTTC.

There are a few counts of this clonotype. In DNA form, the CDR3 reads TGCAGTGGCGCGACAGGAACTGACGAGCAGTACTTC. It yields the protein CSGATGTDEQYF. This rearrangement joins TRBV20-1 to TRBJ2-7, with a weak D call TRBD1 (6 bases). The germline gives CDR1 DFQATT, CDR2 SNEGSKA (reference sequence). V was pared by 7 bases and J by 5 bases, with 15 bases between. This CDR3 has 12 residues.

This clonotype was seen ten or more times. This chain joins TRBV7-2 and TRBJ2-7, with 9 bases lining up with TRBD2. The CDR3 is 15 residues long. Germline lookup yields CDR1 SGHTA and CDR2 FQGNSA. V shed 3 bases and J 4 bases; nucleotides not matched to a gene: 7. DNA for the CDR3: TGTGCCAGCAGCTTCTTGACTAGCGGACGATACGAGCAGTACTTC. Amino acids: CASSFLTSGRYEQYF.

The CDR3 DNA follows: TGTGCCAGCAGACCCGACAGGGTTCCCGAGCAGTACTTC. Its protein product is CASRPDRVPEQYF. The chain has TRBV25-1 and TRBJ2-7, with 7 positions matching TRBD1. Trimming at V came to 6 bases and at J to 6 bases, leaving 8 bases not matched to a gene. Germline V lookup: CDR1 MGHDK, CDR2 SYGVNS. This CDR3 region has 13 residues.

The rearrangement uses TRBV5-6 and TRBJ2-1; D is tentatively TRBD1 or TRBD2 (6 bases each). Germline V gives CDR1 SGHDT, CDR2 YYEEEE. This CDR3 is built from 16 residues. Trimming removed 2 bases from V and 4 bases from J, with 16 bases in between. As DNA, the CDR3 is TGTGCCAGCAGCTTCCCAAGGGGGGCCAAATACAATGAGCAGTTCTTC. Translation gives CASSFPRGAKYNEQFF.

This clonotype came up a few times. V and J are TRBV11-2 and TRBJ1-1; 7 positions agree with TRBD1. The CDR3 loop spans 16 amino acids. Germline CDR1 and CDR2: SGHAT and FQNNGV. Trimming at V came to 1 base and at J to 0 bases, leaving 5 bases not matched to a gene. The CDR3 loop reads CASSLGRQGMNTEAFF. The CDR3 DNA reads as TGTGCCAGCAGCTTAGGGAGACAGGGTATGAACACTGAAGCTTTCTTT.

This clonotype was seen ten or more times. The chain couples TRBV4-2 to TRBJ2-7; D assignment may be TRBD1 or TRBD2 (5 bases each). Germline V gene data show CDR1 as LGHNA and CDR2 as YNFKEQ. The V gene lost 0 bases and the J gene lost 3 bases, with 18 bases spanning the gap. The CDR3 runs to 17 residues. In DNA form, the CDR3 reads TGTGCCAGCAGCCAAGAATTTAGGGGAGCCAACAACTACGAGCAGTACTTC. Its translation: CASSQEFRGANNYEQYF.

The chain recombines TRBV20-1 with TRBJ1-5; D perhaps matches TRBD1 (6 bases). The germline CDR1 and CDR2 sequences are DFQATT and SNEGSKA (reference sequence). The CDR3 extends over 14 amino acids. Trimming took off 6 bases at V and 3 bases at J, with 15 bases between the two ends. The CDR3 DNA sequence: TGCAGTGCCCCCAGTAGGGGGACCAATCAGCCCCAGCATTTT. Its protein is CSAPSRGTNQPQHF.

This clonotype was found a few times. The V call is TRBV9, the J call TRBJ1-4, with TRBD1 as a possible D gene (6 bases). Trimming removed 0 bases at V and 5 bases at J, with 14 bases between. Germline assignment: CDR1 SGDLS and CDR2 YYNGEE. The CDR3 has 16 amino acids. The CDR3 loop is CASSVGRTVPNEKLFF. As DNA, the CDR3 is TGTGCCAGCAGCGTAGGCCGGACAGTTCCGAATGAAAAACTGTTTTTT.

This clonotype was observed a few times. The J gene is TRBJ2-5, the V gene TRBV10-3; tentatively, D is TRBD2 (6 bases). CDR3 length: 14 residues. The V and J ends lost 6 bases and 0 bases respectively, with 11 bases between them. Germline V gene lookup returns CDR1 ENHRY and CDR2 SYGVKD. CDR3 protein: CAISAGGNQETQYF. In DNA, the CDR3 is TGTGCCATCAGCGCCGGAGGGAACCAAGAGACCCAGTACTTC.

This clonotype was detected only a few times. The chain employs TRBV7-9 and TRBJ2-5; no firm D call. V gave up 5 bases and J gave up 1 base, with 11 bases separating them. The V gene's germline CDR1 is SEHNR and CDR2 FQNEAQ (reference sequence). The CDR3 has 14 amino acids. CDR3 amino acids: CASSERTVQETQYF. The CDR3 DNA sequence: TGTGCCAGCAGCGAACGGACGGTCCAAGAGACCCAGTACTTC.

In its sample, this clonotype was seen many times. The chain joins TRBV9 to TRBJ2-1, with 8 bases lining up with TRBD2. V was pared by 3 bases and J by 2 bases, with 4 bases of the junction left unmatched. The CDR3 consists of 15 residues. Germline loops: CDR1 SGDLS, CDR2 YYNGEE. CDR3 protein: CASSGLAGAYNEQFF. Here the CDR3 DNA reads TGTGCCAGCAGCGGTCTAGCGGGTGCCTACAATGAGCAGTTCTTC.

The chain combines TRBV20-1 with TRBJ2-1; 12 nucleotides line up with TRBD2. The germline V gene encodes CDR1 DFQATT and CDR2 SNEGSKA (reference sequence). The CDR3 is 21 amino acids. V lost 0 bases and J lost 4; bases outside the gene matches: 19. The CDR3 protein is CSARDFSPDPGLAGLYNEQFF. In DNA, the CDR3 is TGCAGTGCTAGAGATTTTTCCCCGGACCCCGGACTAGCGGGATTATACAATGAGCAGTTCTTC.

This clonotype was recorded at least ten times. This rearrangement joins TRBV20-1 to TRBJ2-7; 8 bases are a match to TRBD2. The CDR3 covers 13 residues. Germline-derived CDR1 and CDR2 are DFQATT and SNEGSKA (reference sequence). Trimming removed 3 bases from V and 3 bases from J; junction bases left unmatched: 4. The CDR3 region is CSASGGLGYEQYF. The DNA of the CDR3 is TGCAGTGCTAGTGGGGGACTAGGCTACGAGCAGTACTTC.

The chain carries TRBV6-1 and TRBJ1-4; D not resolved. In germline, CDR1 is MNHNS, CDR2 SASEGT. Trimming stripped 7 bases from V and 0 bases from J, with 12 bases between. The CDR3 loop spans 15 amino acids. The CDR3 bases are TGTGCCAGCAAGGAGGCCCCGTCAACTAATGAAAAACTGTTTTTT. This gives the protein CASKEAPSTNEKLFF.

The CDR3 DNA follows: TGTGCCAGCAGTTTCAGGACTAGCGGGAGAATCTACGAGCAGTACTTC. This encodes CASSFRTSGRIYEQYF. The chain uses TRBV6-2 or TRBV6-3 and TRBJ2-7; 13 nucleotides match TRBD2. Trimming cost V 4 bases and J 3 bases; bases outside gene matches: 6. Germline V gives CDR1 MNHEY, CDR2 SVGEGT. The CDR3 length is 16 residues.

Regarding this clonotype: Given a much more abundant clone one base away, this may be a read error. The rearrangement uses TRBV5-1 and TRBJ2-5; D tentatively reads TRBD1 or TRBD2 (5 bases each). CDR3 length equals 14 residues. Germline values: CDR1 SGHRS, CDR2 YFSETQ. Trimming took off 7 bases at V and 2 bases at J, with 15 bases between the two ends. The CDR3, as DNA: TGCGCCAGCGGCTCCGGGACGGCTCAAGAGACCCAGTACTTC. It codes for CASGSGTAQETQYF.

V and J are TRBV6-5 and TRBJ1-4, with 9 bases aligning to TRBD1. The V gene's germline CDR1 is MNHEY and CDR2 SVGAGI. V shed 6 bases, J shed 8 bases, and the junction held 13 bases outside the gene matches. The CDR3 covers 16 residues. DNA of the CDR3: TGTGCCAGCAGCCTTGGGCTTACAGGGGGCCGGGAAAAACTGTTTTTT. Translation gives CASSLGLTGGREKLFF.

This clonotype came up a few times. V is TRBV6-1 and J is TRBJ1-1; the D is unclear. Germline V gives CDR1 MNHNS, CDR2 SASEGT. V lost 0 bases, J lost 0 bases, and 8 bases lay in between. The CDR3 spans 15 residues. This CDR3 is CASSEATVVNTEAFF. For the CDR3, the DNA is TGTGCCAGCAGTGAAGCGACGGTAGTGAACACTGAAGCTTTCTTT.

This chain uses TRBV20-1 with TRBJ2-6; D remains unclear. Trimming removed 6 bases at V and 0 bases at J, with 9 bases between. The CDR3 is made up of 14 amino acids. Looked up from germline, CDR1 is DFQATT and CDR2 is SNEGSKA (reference sequence). CDR3 DNA: TGCAGTGCCTTTGTGGACTCTGGGGCCAACGTCCTGACTTTC. It is translated as CSAFVDSGANVLTF.

A note on this clonotype: A much larger clonotype is one base distant, so this may be a read error. V gene TRBV29-1 combines with J gene TRBJ2-7; 7 bases line up with TRBD1. The CDR3 totals 13 residues. Looked up from germline, CDR1 is SQVTM and CDR2 is ANQGSEA. Trimming cost V 4 bases and J 0 bases; bases outside gene matches: 3. The CDR3 protein is CSVVDRNSYEQYF. The DNA for the CDR3 is TGCAGCGTTGTGGACAGGAACTCCTACGAGCAGTACTTC.

V and J are TRBV20-1 and TRBJ2-4, with TRBD2 as a possible D gene (6 bases). The J call may be wrong; the DNA end is better matched by TRBJ2-7. This CDR3 is built from 15 residues. CDR1 is DFQATT, CDR2 SNEGSKA, per germline (reference sequence). The CDR3 DNA follows: TGCAGTGCTAGAGCTATCCGGGAGAGCGCCTACGAGCAGTACTTC. Amino acids: CSARAIRESAYEQYF.

This chain joins TRBV19 and TRBJ1-2, with D uncertain. Germline CDR1 is LNHDA and CDR2 is SQIVND (reference sequence). The CDR3 runs to 14 residues. Between the trimmed V and J ends, which lost 5 bases and 0 bases, there was a span of 10 bases. This CDR3 reads CASSSAVSNYGYTF. The CDR3 DNA is TGTGCCAGTAGTTCCGCCGTGTCTAACTATGGCTACACCTTC.

This clonotype has only a few counts. The chain joins TRBV7-4 to TRBJ2-1; D may be TRBD2 (7 bases). CDR1 SGHVT and CDR2 SQSDAQ come from the germline V gene. Trimming took off 6 bases at V and 4 bases at J, with 37 bases between the two ends. CDR3 length equals 22 residues. As DNA, the CDR3 is TGTGCCAGCAGAAAATTAACTTATCCGCCGGGGGGCCATATCCACCCTTACAATGAGCAGTTCTTC. This sequence encodes CASRKLTYPPGGHIHPYNEQFF.